This entry describes one TCR beta chain. At one of its ends the junction is not consistent with the germline gene, which may arise from a read error. Each donor's status was that of a healthy bone marrow donor. This sample stems from a study of cytomegalovirus exposure and HLA in healthy donors. PCR involved 60 Vbeta and 13 Jbeta primers. Profiling relied on immunoSEQ multiplex PCR, and the TCRdb table lists in-frame clones only, not all of them. This sample yields fewer than 200,000 clones, of which approximately 77% are seen a single time; about 1.5% belongs to the top ten. This CDR3 contains 15 residues. Germline CDR1 is MNHNS and CDR2 is SASEGT.

The receptor comes from a male donor in good health and CMV-seronegative. The sequenced sample consisted of PBMCs. This rearrangement joins TRBV6-1 to TRBJ2-2; 11 nucleotides match TRBD1. This chain's CDR3 is CASSEGTGGTGELFF. In nucleotides, the CDR3 is TGTGCCAGCAGCGAAGGGACAGGGGGTACCGGGGAGCTGTTTTTT.